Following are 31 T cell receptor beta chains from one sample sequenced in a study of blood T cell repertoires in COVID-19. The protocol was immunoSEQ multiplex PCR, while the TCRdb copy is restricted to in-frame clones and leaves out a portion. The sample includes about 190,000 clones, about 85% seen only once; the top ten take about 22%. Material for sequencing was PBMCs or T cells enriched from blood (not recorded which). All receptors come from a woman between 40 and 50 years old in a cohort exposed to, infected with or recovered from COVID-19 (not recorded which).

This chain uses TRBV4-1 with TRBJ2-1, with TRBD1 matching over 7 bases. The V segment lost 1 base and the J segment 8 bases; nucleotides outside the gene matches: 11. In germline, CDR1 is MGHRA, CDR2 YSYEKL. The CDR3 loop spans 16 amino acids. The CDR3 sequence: CASSQAAGGRSDEQFF. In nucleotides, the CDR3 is TGCGCCAGCAGCCAAGCGGCAGGGGGAAGGAGCGATGAGCAGTTCTTC.

CDR3 sequence (DNA): TGTGCCAGCAGTTGGGGGACAGATATGCGCGGGAACACTGAAGCTTTCTTT. This encodes CASSWGTDMRGNTEAFF. V usage is TRBV28 and J usage is TRBJ1-1, with 7 nucleotides matching TRBD1. The CDR3 extends over 17 amino acids. Germline V gene sequence: CDR1 MDHEN, CDR2 SYDVKM. The V segment lost 4 bases and the J segment 1 base; nucleotides outside the gene matches: 12.

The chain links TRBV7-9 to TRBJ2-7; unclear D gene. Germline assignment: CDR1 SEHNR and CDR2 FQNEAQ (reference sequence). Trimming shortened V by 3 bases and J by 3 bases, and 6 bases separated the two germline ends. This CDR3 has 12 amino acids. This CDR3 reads CASSFTSYEQYF. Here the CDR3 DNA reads TGTGCCAGCAGCTTTACGAGCTACGAGCAGTACTTC.

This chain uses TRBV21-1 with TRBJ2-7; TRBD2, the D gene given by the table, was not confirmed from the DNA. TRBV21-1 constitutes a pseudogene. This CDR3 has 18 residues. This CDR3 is CASSKEGWRGCRSYEQYF. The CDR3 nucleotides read TGTGCCAGCAGCAAAGAGGGGTGGAGGGGTTGTAGGTCCTACGAGCAGTACTTC.

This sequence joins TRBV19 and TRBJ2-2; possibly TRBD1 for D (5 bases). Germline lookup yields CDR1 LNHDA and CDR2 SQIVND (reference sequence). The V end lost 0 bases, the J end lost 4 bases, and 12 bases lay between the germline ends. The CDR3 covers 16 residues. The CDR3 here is CASSIEAGPGTGELFF. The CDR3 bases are TGTGCCAGTAGTATAGAGGCAGGGCCGGGCACCGGGGAGCTGTTTTTT.

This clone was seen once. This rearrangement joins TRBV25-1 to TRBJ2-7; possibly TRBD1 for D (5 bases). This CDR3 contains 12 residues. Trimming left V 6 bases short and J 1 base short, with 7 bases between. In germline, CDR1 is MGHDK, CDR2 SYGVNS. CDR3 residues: CASRGLSYEQYF. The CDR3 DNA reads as TGTGCCAGCAGGGGGCTTTCCTACGAGCAGTACTTC.

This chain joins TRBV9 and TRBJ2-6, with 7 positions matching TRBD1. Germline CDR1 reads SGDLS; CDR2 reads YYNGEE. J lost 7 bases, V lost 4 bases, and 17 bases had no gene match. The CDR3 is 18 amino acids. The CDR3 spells CASSLPSGQAPFANVLTF. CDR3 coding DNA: TGTGCCAGCAGCCTCCCTTCCGGACAGGCCCCTTTTGCCAACGTCCTGACTTTC.

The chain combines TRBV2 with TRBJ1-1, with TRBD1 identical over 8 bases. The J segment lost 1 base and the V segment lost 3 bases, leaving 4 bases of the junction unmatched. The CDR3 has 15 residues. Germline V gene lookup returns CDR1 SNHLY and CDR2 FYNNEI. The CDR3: CASSETGVRNTEAFF. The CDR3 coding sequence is TGTGCCAGCAGTGAGACAGGGGTCCGGAACACTGAAGCTTTCTTT.

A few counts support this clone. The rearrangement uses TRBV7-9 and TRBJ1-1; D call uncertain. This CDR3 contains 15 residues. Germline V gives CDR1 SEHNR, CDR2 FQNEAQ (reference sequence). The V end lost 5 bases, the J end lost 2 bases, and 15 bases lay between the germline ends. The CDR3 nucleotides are TGTGCCAGCAGCGCATCGAGGCGTGCTAACACTGAAGCTTTCTTT. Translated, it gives CASSASRRANTEAFF.

The CDR3 region has the DNA TGTGCCAGCACCGGACAGGGGGCCCCCAGCCCGCAGTATTTT. Translating gives CASTGQGAPSPQYF. This sequence joins TRBV6-5 and TRBJ2-3; 11 nucleotides agree with TRBD1. The germline V gene encodes CDR1 MNHEY and CDR2 SVGAGI. This CDR3 comprises 14 residues. V lost 7 bases, J lost 10 bases, and 10 bases stayed unmatched.

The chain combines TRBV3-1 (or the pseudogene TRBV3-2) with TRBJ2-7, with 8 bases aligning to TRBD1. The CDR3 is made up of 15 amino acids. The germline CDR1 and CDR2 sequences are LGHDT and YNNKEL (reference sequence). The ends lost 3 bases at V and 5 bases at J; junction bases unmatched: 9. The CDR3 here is CASSHIPGTGHEQYF. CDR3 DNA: TGTGCCAGCAGCCACATCCCCGGGACAGGTCACGAGCAGTACTTC.

CDR3 in DNA: TGTGCCAGCAGTCCCGGGTCTGGTGAAACTCGGGCTTTCTTT. This sequence encodes CASSPGSGETRAFF. The rearrangement links TRBV27 to TRBJ1-1; unclear D gene. The CDR3 is 14 amino acids. Germline-derived CDR1 and CDR2 are MNHEY and SMNVEV (reference sequence). V was pared by 5 bases and J by 11 bases, with 21 bases between.

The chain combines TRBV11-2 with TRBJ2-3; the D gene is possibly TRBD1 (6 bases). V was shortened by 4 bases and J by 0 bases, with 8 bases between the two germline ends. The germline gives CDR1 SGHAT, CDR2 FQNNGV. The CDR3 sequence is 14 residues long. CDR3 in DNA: TGTGCCAGCAGCTGGGACACTAGCACAGATACGCAGTATTTT. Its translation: CASSWDTSTDTQYF.

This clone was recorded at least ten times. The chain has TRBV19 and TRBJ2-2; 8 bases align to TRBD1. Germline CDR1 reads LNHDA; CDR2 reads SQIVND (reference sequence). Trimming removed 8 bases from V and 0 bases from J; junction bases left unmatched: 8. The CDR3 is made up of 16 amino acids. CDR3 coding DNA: TGTGCCAGTCACAGGGGGTCAAACCCGAACACCGGGGAGCTGTTTTTT. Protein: CASHRGSNPNTGELFF.

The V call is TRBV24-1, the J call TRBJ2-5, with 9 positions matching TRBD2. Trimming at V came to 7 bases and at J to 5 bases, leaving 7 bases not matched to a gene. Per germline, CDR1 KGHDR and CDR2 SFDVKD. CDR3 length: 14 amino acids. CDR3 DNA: TGTGCCACCAGCCCCGCGGGGGGGCCCGAGACCCAGTACTTC. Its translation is CATSPAGGPETQYF.

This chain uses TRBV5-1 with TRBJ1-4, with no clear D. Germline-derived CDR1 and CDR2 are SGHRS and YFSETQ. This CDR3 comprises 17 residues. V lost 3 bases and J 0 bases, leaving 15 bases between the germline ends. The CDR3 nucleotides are TGCGCCAGCAGCTCGGGCGGGCTATCAGCAACTAATGAAAAACTGTTTTTT. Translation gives CASSSGGLSATNEKLFF.

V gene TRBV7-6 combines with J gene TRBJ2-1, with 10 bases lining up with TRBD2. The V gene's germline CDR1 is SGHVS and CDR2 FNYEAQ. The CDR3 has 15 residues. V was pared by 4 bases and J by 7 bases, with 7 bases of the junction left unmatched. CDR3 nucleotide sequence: TGTGCCAGCAGCTCGCTAGCGGGAGTTGTGAATGAGCAGTTCTTC. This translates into CASSSLAGVVNEQFF.

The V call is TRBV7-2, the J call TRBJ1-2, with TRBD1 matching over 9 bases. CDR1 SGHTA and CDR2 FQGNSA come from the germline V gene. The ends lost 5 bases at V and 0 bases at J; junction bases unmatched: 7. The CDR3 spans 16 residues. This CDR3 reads CASSRGQGRANYGYTF. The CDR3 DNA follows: TGTGCCAGCAGCAGAGGACAGGGGAGAGCTAACTATGGCTACACCTTC. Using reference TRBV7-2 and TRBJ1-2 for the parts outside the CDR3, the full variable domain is GAGVSQSPSNKVTEKGKDVELRCDPISGHTALYWYRQSLGQGLEFLIYFQGNSAPDKSGLPSDRFSAERTGGSVSTLTIQRTQQEDSAVYLCASSRGQGRANYGYTFGSGTRLTVV.

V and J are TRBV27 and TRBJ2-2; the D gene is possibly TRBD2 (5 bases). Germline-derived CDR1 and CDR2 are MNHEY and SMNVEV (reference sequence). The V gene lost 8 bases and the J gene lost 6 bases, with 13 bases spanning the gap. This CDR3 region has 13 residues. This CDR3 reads CASGPQRAGELFF. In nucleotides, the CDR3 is TGTGCCAGCGGGCCTCAGAGGGCCGGGGAGCTGTTTTTT.

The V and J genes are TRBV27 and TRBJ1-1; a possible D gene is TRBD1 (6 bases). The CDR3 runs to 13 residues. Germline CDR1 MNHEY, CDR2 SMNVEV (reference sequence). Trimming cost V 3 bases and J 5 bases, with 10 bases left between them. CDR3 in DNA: TGTGCCAGCAGTTTTCGACAGGATACTGAAGCTTTCTTT. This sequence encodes CASSFRQDTEAFF.

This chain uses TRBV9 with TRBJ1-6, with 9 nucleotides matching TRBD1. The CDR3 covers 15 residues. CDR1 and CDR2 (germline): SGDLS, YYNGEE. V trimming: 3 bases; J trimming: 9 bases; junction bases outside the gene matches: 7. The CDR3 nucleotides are TGTGCCAGCAGCGCCCGACAGGGGGGGACTTCACCCCTCCACTTT. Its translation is CASSARQGGTSPLHF. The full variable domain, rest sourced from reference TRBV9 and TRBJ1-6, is DSGVTQTPKHLITATGQRVTLRCSPRSGDLSVYWYQQSLDQGLQFLIQYYNGEERAKGNILERFSAQQFPDLHSELNLSSLELGDSALYFCASSARQGGTSPLHFGNGTRLTVT.

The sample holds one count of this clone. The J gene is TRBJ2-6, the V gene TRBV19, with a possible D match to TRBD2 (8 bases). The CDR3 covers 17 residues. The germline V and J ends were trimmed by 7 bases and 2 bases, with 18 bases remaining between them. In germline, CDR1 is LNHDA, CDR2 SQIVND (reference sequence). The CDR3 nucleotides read TGTGCCAGTAATCCCGGGAGGGGGCCTACTGGGGCCAACGTCCTGACTTTC. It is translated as CASNPGRGPTGANVLTF.

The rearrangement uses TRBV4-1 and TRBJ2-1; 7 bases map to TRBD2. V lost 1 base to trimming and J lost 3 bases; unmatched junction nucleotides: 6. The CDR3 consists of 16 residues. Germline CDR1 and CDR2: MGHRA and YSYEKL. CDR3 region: CASSQAGLPDYNEQFF. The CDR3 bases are TGCGCCAGCAGCCAAGCGGGACTACCTGACTACAATGAGCAGTTCTTC.

The CDR3 is CASSLGIQRQYF. CDR3 coding DNA: TGTGCCAGCAGCTTAGGTATCCAGCGGCAGTACTTC. The chain joins TRBV11-2 to TRBJ2-5; tentatively, D is TRBD2 (5 bases). V lost 1 base and J 11 bases, leaving 11 bases between the germline ends. Germline CDR1 and CDR2: SGHAT and FQNNGV. CDR3 length: 12 residues.

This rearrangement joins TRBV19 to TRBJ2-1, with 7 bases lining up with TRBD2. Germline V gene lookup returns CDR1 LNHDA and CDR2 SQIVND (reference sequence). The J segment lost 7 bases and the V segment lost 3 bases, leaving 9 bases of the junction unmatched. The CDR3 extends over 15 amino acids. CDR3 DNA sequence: TGTGCCAGTAGTATTCAGCGGGGAGGTGGGAATGAGCAGTTCTTC. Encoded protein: CASSIQRGGGNEQFF.

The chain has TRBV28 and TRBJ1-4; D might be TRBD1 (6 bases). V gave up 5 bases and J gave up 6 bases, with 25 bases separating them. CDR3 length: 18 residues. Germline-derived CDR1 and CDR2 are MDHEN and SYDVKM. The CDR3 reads CASSPQTGTTFGYEKLFF. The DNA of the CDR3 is TGTGCCAGCAGTCCCCAAACCGGGACAACCTTCGGATATGAAAAACTGTTTTTT.

The CDR3 nucleotides are TGTGCCAGCACCCTACAGGGGGCGCGTGGCTACACCTTC. Translated: CASTLQGARGYTF. This chain joins TRBV7-2 and TRBJ1-2, with 9 bases matching TRBD1. The length of the CDR3 is 13 residues. J was trimmed by 7 bases and V by 7 bases; bases with no gene match: 7. CDR1 and CDR2 (germline): SGHTA, FQGNSA. The complete variable domain, with remaining parts taken from reference TRBV7-2 and TRBJ1-2, reads GAGVSQSPSNKVTEKGKDVELRCDPISGHTALYWYRQSLGQGLEFLIYFQGNSAPDKSGLPSDRFSAERTGGSVSTLTIQRTQQEDSAVYLCASTLQGARGYTFGSGTRLTVV.

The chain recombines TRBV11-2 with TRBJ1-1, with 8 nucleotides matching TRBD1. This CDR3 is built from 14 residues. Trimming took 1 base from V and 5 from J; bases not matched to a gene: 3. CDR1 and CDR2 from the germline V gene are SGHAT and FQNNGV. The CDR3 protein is CASSLGQGWTEAFF. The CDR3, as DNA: TGTGCCAGCAGCTTAGGACAGGGGTGGACTGAAGCTTTCTTT.

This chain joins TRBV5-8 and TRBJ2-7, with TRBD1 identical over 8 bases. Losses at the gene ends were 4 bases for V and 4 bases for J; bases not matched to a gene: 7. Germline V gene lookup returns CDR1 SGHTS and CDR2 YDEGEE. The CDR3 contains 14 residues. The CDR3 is CASSLSGGKYEQYF. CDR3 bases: TGTGCCAGCAGCCTCTCAGGGGGCAAATACGAGCAGTACTTC.

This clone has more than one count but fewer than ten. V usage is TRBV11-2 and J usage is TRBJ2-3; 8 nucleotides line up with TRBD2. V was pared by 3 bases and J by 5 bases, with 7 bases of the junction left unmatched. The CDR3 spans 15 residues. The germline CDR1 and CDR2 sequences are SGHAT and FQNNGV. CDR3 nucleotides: TGTGCCAGCAGCTTGGGCGGGAGGAACGTAGATACGCAGTATTTT. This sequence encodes CASSLGGRNVDTQYF.

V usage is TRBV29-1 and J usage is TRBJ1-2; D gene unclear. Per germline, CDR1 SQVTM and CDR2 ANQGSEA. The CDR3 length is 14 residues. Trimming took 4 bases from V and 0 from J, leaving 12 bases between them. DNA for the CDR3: TGCAGCGTTGCCGCGAGATCTACTAACTATGGCTACACCTTC. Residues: CSVAARSTNYGYTF. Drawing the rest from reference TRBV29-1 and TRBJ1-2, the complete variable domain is SAVISQKPSRDICQRGTSLTIQCQVDSQVTMMFWYRQQPGQSLTLIATANQGSEATYESGFVIDKFPISRPNLTFSTLTVSNMSPEDSSIYLCSVAARSTNYGYTFGSGTRLTVV.